The source of this T cell receptor beta chain is a study of T cells in Graves' hyperthyroidism and ophthalmopathy. About this clonotype itself: Its antigen remains unknown.

The length of the CDR3 is 14 residues. Trimming pared 1 base from V and 5 bases from J, leaving 11 bases between. Germline V gives CDR1 SGHTA, CDR2 FQGTGA. General study findings and limits: In the analysis, a 13 V-J model separated ophthalmopathy from stable hyperthyroidism.

Disease duration under 2 months; hyperthyroidism patients were aged 18 to 65. Diagnoses rested on clinical symptoms, serum thyroxine and TRAb, thyroid ultrasound and orbital computed tomography. Fresh 10 ml peripheral blood yielded PBMCs. RNA transcripts were the template for amplifying TCR beta CDR3 regions. Initially, a first-round RT-PCR of the TCR CDR3 employed the HTBI primer set. TCRdb reprocessed the multiplex PCR reads with MiXCR, giving one entry per CDR3 protein. Among over 120,000 distinct CDR3 sequences listed, 22% were seen once. The receptor was derived from a woman aged 50 to 65 with Graves' hyperthyroidism that later progressed to Graves' ophthalmopathy. Sequenced: blood. V gene TRBV7-3 combines with J gene TRBJ1-1; D is undetermined. The CDR3 nucleotides read TGTGCCAGCAGCTTAAAGGCCCCTGGGACTGAAGCTTTCTTT. This codes for CASSLKAPGTEAFF.